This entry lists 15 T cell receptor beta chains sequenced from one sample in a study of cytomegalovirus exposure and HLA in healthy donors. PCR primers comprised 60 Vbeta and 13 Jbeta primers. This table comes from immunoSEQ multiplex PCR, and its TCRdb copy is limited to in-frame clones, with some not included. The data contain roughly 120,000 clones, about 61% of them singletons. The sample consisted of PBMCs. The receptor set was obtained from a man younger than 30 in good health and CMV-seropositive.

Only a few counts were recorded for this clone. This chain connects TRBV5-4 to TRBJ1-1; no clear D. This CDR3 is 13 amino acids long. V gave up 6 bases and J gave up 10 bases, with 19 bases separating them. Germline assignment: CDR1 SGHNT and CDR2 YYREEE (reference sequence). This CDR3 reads CASTIDMLYPAFF. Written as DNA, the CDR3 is TGTGCCAGCACCATCGACATGTTGTACCCAGCTTTCTTT.

The DNA for the CDR3 is TGTGCCACCAGCAGGGGCGGGACAGGGTATACTGAAGCTTTCTTT. Its translation is CATSRGGTGYTEAFF. This rearrangement joins TRBV15 to TRBJ1-1, with 9 bases aligning to TRBD1. Germline V gene sequence: CDR1 LNHNV, CDR2 YYDKDF (reference sequence). V lost 3 bases to trimming and J lost 5 bases; unmatched junction nucleotides: 7. This CDR3 has 15 amino acids.

CDR3 sequence reads: CASSLGDRSYHGNQPQHF. The DNA of the CDR3 is TGTGCCAGCAGCTTAGGAGACAGGAGCTACCATGGCAATCAGCCCCAGCATTTT. The chain recombines TRBV7-2 with TRBJ1-5, with a tentative D call TRBD1 (6 bases). Germline loops: CDR1 SGHTA, CDR2 FQGNSA. With 1 base removed from V and 2 bases from J, the gap between germline ends came to 18 bases. The CDR3 has 18 residues.

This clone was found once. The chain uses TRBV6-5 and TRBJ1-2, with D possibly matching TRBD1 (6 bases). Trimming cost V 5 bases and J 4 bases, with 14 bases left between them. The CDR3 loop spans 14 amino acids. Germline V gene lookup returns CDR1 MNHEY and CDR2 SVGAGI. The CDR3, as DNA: TGTGCCAGCAGTGGTGACAGGCAGGGCTATGGCTACACCTTC. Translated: CASSGDRQGYGYTF.

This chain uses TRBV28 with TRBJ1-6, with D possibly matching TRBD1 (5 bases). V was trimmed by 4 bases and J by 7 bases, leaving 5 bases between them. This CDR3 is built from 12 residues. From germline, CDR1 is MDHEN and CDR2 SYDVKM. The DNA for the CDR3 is TGTGCCAGCAGTTCAGGGAATTCACCCCTCCACTTT. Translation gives CASSSGNSPLHF.

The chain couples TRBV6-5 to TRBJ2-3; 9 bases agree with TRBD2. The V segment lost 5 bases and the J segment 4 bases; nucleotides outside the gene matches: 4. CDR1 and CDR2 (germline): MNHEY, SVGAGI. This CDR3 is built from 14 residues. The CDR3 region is CASSEGGGADTQYF. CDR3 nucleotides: TGTGCCAGCAGTGAGGGCGGGGGGGCAGATACGCAGTATTTT.

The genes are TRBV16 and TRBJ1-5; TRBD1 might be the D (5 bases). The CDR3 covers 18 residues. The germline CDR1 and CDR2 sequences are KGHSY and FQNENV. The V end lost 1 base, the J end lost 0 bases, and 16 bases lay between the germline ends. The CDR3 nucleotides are TGTGCCAGCAGCCAATTGCAACCGGGGGATATTAGCAATCAGCCCCAGCATTTT. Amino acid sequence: CASSQLQPGDISNQPQHF.

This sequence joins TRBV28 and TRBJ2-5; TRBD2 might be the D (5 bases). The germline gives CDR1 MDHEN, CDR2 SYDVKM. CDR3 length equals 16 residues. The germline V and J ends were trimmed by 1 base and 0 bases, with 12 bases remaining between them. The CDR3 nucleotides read TGTGCCAGCAGTTTATTGGGGAGCTCTTACCAAGAGACCCAGTACTTC. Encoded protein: CASSLLGSSYQETQYF.

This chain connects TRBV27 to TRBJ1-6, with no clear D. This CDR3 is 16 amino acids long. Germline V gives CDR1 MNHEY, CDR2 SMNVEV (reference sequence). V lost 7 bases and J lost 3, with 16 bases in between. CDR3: CASKAAEGHYNSPLHF. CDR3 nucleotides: TGTGCCAGCAAAGCCGCCGAGGGCCACTATAATTCACCCCTCCACTTT.

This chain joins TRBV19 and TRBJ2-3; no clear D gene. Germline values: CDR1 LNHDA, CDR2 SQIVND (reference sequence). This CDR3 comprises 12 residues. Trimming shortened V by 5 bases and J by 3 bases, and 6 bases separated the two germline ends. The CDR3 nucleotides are TGTGCCAGTAGTCCCCAGACAGATACGCAGTATTTT. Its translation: CASSPQTDTQYF.

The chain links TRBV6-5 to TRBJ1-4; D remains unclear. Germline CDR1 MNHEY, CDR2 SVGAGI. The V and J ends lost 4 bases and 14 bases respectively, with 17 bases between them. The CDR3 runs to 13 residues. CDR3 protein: CASSSKTSLRLFF. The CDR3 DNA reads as TGTGCCAGCAGTTCAAAAACTTCGCTCCGGCTGTTTTTT.

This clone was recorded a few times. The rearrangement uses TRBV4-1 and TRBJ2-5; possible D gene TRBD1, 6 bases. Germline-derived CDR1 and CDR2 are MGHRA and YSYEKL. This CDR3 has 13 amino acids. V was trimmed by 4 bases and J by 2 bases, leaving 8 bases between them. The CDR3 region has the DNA TGCGCCAGCAGCCGGACAGAACAAGAGACCCAGTACTTC. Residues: CASSRTEQETQYF.

In nucleotides, the CDR3 is TGTGCCAGTAGTATCGGGACAGGGTGGGGCGAGCAGTACTTC. Translating it yields CASSIGTGWGEQYF. The chain uses TRBV19 and TRBJ2-7; 9 bases fit TRBD1. Trimming at V came to 3 bases and at J to 6 bases, leaving 6 bases not matched to a gene. The CDR3 runs to 14 residues. Germline CDR1 and CDR2: LNHDA and SQIVND (reference sequence).

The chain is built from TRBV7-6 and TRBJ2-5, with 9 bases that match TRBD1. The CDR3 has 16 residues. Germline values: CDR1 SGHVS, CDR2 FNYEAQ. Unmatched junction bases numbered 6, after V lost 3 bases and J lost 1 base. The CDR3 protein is CASSFNYRGLQETQYF. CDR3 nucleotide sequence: TGTGCCAGCAGCTTTAATTACAGGGGGCTCCAAGAGACCCAGTACTTC.

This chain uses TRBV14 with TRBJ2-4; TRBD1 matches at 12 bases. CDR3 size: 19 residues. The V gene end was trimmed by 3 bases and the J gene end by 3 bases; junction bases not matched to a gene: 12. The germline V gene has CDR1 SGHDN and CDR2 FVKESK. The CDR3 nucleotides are TGTGCCAGCAGCCACTTGCCGGGACAGGGGGCTATTGTCAAAAACATTCAGTACTTC. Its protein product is CASSHLPGQGAIVKNIQYF.